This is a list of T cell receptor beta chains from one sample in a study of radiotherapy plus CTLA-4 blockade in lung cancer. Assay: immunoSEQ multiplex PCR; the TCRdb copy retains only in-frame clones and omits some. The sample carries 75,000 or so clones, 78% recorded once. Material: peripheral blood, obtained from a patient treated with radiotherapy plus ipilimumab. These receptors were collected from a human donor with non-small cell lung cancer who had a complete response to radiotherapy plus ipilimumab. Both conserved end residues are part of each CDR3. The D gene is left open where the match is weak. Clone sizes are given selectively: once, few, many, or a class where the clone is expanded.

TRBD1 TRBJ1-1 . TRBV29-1 CSVGTGSTEAFF TGCAGCGTTGGGACAGGGAGCACTGAAGCTTTCTTT
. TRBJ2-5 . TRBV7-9 CASSSKETQYF TGTGCCAGCAGCTCAAAAGAGACCCAGTACTTC
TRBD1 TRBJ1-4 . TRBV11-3 CASSFRTGDPNEKLFF TGTGCCAGCAGCTTTCGGACAGGTGATCCGAATGAAAAACTGTTTTTT
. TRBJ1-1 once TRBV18 CASSLLGDTEAFF TGTGCCAGCTCCCTTTTAGGCGACACTGAAGCTTTCTTT
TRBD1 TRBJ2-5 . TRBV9 CASSVEGTGPETQYF TGTGCCAGCAGCGTAGAGGGGACAGGGCCAGAGACCCAGTACTTC
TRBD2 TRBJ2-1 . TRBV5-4 CASSSLAGASYNEQFF TGTGCCAGCAGCTCCTTAGCGGGGGCCTCCTACAATGAGCAGTTCTTC
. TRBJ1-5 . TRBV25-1 CASSESTGLQPQHF TGTGCCAGCAGTGAATCCACAGGGCTTCAGCCCCAGCATTTT
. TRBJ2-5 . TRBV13 CASSLEETQYF TGTGCCAGCAGCTTAGAAGAGACCCAGTACTTC
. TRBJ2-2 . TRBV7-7 CASSLRGGNTGELFF TGTGCTAGCAGCTTAAGAGGAGGGAACACCGGGGAGCTGTTTTTT
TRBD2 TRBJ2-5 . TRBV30 CAWRRGLAAETQYF TGTGCCTGGAGAAGAGGACTAGCAGCAGAGACCCAGTACTTC
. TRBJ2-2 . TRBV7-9 CASSLRGQNTGELFF TGTGCCAGCAGCTTACGGGGACAGAACACCGGGGAGCTGTTTTTT
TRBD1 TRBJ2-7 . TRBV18 CASSTGTGIYEQYF TGTGCCAGCTCAACCGGGACAGGGATTTACGAGCAGTACTTC
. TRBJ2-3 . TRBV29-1 CSVDGGANTDTQYF TGCAGCGTGGATGGGGGGGCCAACACAGATACGCAGTATTTT